The 28 T cell receptor beta chains below were found in one sample sequenced in a study of blood T cell repertoires in COVID-19 (TCRdb year 2020). The receptor library was made with the immunoSEQ multiplex PCR assay. TCRdb obtained this table from immuneACCESS and retained in-frame rearrangements with V and J assigned. These tables miss some clones; where compared with another copy, unresolved V genes account for less than half of the shortfall, and the remainder is unexplained. The sample table contains 130,000 to 150,000 clones; only one count was recorded for roughly 76% of them. Roughly 8.8% of the sample belongs to the ten largest clones. The sample consisted of peripheral blood. All receptors come from a human donor with acute or convalescent COVID-19. The donor label of this sample is uncertain.

The chain employs TRBV5-1 and TRBJ2-7; D is perhaps TRBD1 (6 bases). Germline CDR1 and CDR2: SGHRS and YFSETQ. V lost 4 bases and J 0 bases, leaving 8 bases between the germline ends. The CDR3 length is 13 residues. CDR3 loop: CASSADSSYEQYF. In nucleotides, the CDR3 is TGCGCCAGCAGCGCGGACAGCTCCTACGAGCAGTACTTC.

This clone came up once. This rearrangement joins TRBV2 to TRBJ1-5; 7 bases map to TRBD1. The length of the CDR3 is 15 residues. The V and J ends lost 5 bases and 2 bases, in that order; junction bases with no gene match: 6. The germline V gene encodes CDR1 SNHLY and CDR2 FYNNEI. The CDR3 nucleotides are TGTGCCAGCAGTTTCGACAGGGCAGGCAATCAGCCCCAGCATTTT. It specifies CASSFDRAGNQPQHF.

This chain uses TRBV2 with TRBJ1-2; tentative D call: TRBD1 (5 bases). Between the trimmed V and J ends, which lost 6 bases and 1 base, there was a span of 12 bases. The CDR3 loop spans 14 amino acids. Germline-derived CDR1 and CDR2 are SNHLY and FYNNEI. The CDR3 loop reads CASSAGGINYGYTF. CDR3 bases: TGTGCCAGCAGCGCCGGGGGGATTAACTATGGCTACACCTTC.

The chain joins TRBV24-1 to TRBJ2-4; TRBD1 matches 9 bases. Trimming removed 5 bases from V and 5 bases from J; junction bases left unmatched: 12. Germline loops: CDR1 KGHDR, CDR2 SFDVKD. The CDR3 has 17 amino acids. In DNA, the CDR3 is TGTGCCACCAGTGCACAGGACAGGGGCCCAGAAGAAAACATTCAGTACTTC. Translation gives CATSAQDRGPEENIQYF.

The genes are TRBV5-8 and TRBJ2-2; D possibly corresponds to TRBD1 (6 bases). Germline V lookup: CDR1 SGHTS, CDR2 YDEGEE. V lost 5 bases, J lost 5 bases, and 16 bases lay in between. The CDR3 loop spans 15 amino acids. The CDR3 reads CASSYFTGKTGELFF. CDR3 nucleotide sequence: TGTGCCAGCAGTTATTTCACAGGGAAAACCGGGGAGCTGTTTTTT.

For the CDR3, the DNA is TGTGCCAGCAGTGAACCTGACAGGGGCACTGAAGCTTTCTTT. Amino acid sequence: CASSEPDRGTEAFF. The rearrangement uses TRBV2 and TRBJ1-1; TRBD1 matches 8 bases. Germline lookup yields CDR1 SNHLY and CDR2 FYNNEI. The CDR3 is 14 amino acids. With V trimmed by 2 bases and J by 4 bases, 3 bases remained unmatched.

This clone has just a few counts. The chain joins TRBV12-3 or TRBV12-4 to TRBJ1-2; possible D gene TRBD1, 5 bases. The V gene lost 4 bases and the J gene lost 3 bases, with 9 bases spanning the gap. The CDR3 totals 13 residues. This CDR3 reads CASSSGLDYGYTF. CDR3 DNA: TGTGCCAGCAGTTCAGGGTTGGACTATGGCTACACCTTC.

The rearrangement uses TRBV2 and TRBJ1-4, with a possible D match to TRBD1 (6 bases). With 7 bases removed from V and 2 bases from J, the gap between germline ends came to 14 bases. Germline values: CDR1 SNHLY, CDR2 FYNNEI. There are 15 residues in the CDR3. CDR3 sequence (DNA): TGTGCCAGCACCCCGGGAGGGGGTACTAATGAAAAACTGTTTTTT. Translating it yields CASTPGGGTNEKLFF.

The V and J genes are TRBV12-3 or TRBV12-4 and TRBJ2-2; a weak D match, TRBD2 (5 bases). V lost 3 bases, J lost 8 bases, and 7 bases lay in between. This CDR3 is 12 amino acids long. The CDR3 DNA reads TGTGCCAGCAGTTTGGGCGGGGGGGAGCTGTTTTTT. Translated: CASSLGGGELFF.

This rearrangement joins TRBV7-9 to TRBJ2-3; TRBD2 aligns across 8 bases. CDR1 is SEHNR, CDR2 FQNEAQ, per germline (reference sequence). With V trimmed by 5 bases and J by 0 bases, 7 bases remained unmatched. The CDR3 has 16 amino acids. The CDR3 DNA is TGTGCCAGCAGCCATCCGGGAGGGGGGAGCACAGATACGCAGTATTTT. It is translated as CASSHPGGGSTDTQYF.

The chain links TRBV5-1 to TRBJ1-6; D may be TRBD1 (6 bases). Germline loops: CDR1 SGHRS, CDR2 YFSETQ. V was cut by 4 bases and J by 7 bases, with 18 bases left in between. This CDR3 region has 16 residues. The CDR3 region is CASSPLTGRNNSPLHF. CDR3 coding DNA: TGCGCCAGCAGCCCTCTCACAGGGAGAAACAATTCACCCCTCCACTTT.

The chain uses TRBV3-1 (or the pseudogene TRBV3-2) and TRBJ1-4; D remains unclear. The CDR3 extends over 14 amino acids. CDR1 and CDR2 from the germline V gene are LGHDT and YNNKEL (reference sequence). Trimming took off 5 bases at V and 8 bases at J, with 15 bases between the two ends. The CDR3 nucleotides are TGTGCCAGCAGCGGGAGGGTGTCCGGGGAAAAACTGTTTTTT. It yields the protein CASSGRVSGEKLFF.

CDR3 sequence (DNA): TGCGCCAGCAGCTTGGTTCTGGGAGGGGAAGAGACCCAGTACTTC. Its translation: CASSLVLGGEETQYF. The chain joins TRBV5-1 to TRBJ2-5; 7 nucleotides match TRBD2. Per germline, CDR1 SGHRS and CDR2 YFSETQ. The CDR3 length is 15 residues. The trim removed 0 bases at V and 3 bases at J, leaving 5 bases unmatched.

The V and J genes are TRBV3-1 (or the pseudogene TRBV3-2) and TRBJ2-7; 7 nucleotides agree with TRBD1. V dropped 4 bases and J dropped 5; count of bases not matched to a gene: 8. CDR3 length: 14 amino acids. Germline V gene lookup returns CDR1 LGHDT and CDR2 YNNKEL (reference sequence). CDR3 loop: CASSPIRGSHEQYF. DNA of the CDR3: TGTGCCAGCAGCCCTATCAGGGGGTCTCACGAGCAGTACTTC.

As DNA, the CDR3 is TGTGCCAGCAGCGAGGGGACAGGGGGTAATGAAAAACTGTTTTTT. It encodes CASSEGTGGNEKLFF. This chain joins TRBV7-3 and TRBJ1-4, with 11 positions matching TRBD1. The germline V gene encodes CDR1 SGHTA and CDR2 FQGTGA. The CDR3 loop spans 15 amino acids. V lost 5 bases to trimming and J lost 4 bases; unmatched junction nucleotides: 3.

This rearrangement joins TRBV2 to TRBJ1-2, with TRBD1 matching 9 bases. Per the germline V gene, CDR1 is SNHLY and CDR2 is FYNNEI. Trimming cost V 6 bases and J 7 bases; bases outside gene matches: 9. The CDR3 totals 14 residues. CDR3 bases: TGTGCCAGCAGAGATGACAGGGGGTTTACTGGCTACACCTTC. It encodes CASRDDRGFTGYTF.

The genes are TRBV6-5 and TRBJ1-2, with D possibly matching TRBD1 (5 bases). This CDR3 has 15 amino acids. Trimming took off 0 bases at V and 8 bases at J, with 16 bases between the two ends. Germline CDR1 reads MNHEY; CDR2 reads SVGAGI. The CDR3 loop is CASSYSGGRSGGYTF. CDR3 DNA: TGTGCCAGCAGTTACTCCGGAGGGCGTTCAGGGGGCTACACCTTC.

The rearrangement uses TRBV12-5 and TRBJ1-5; maybe TRBD1 (6 bases). This CDR3 spans 15 amino acids. V was shortened by 5 bases and J by 1 base, with 12 bases between the two germline ends. Germline CDR1 and CDR2: LGHNT and FRNRAP. CDR3 in amino acids: CASGGGGRSNQPQHF. The CDR3 bases are TGTGCTAGTGGTGGGGGGGGCCGGAGCAATCAGCCCCAGCATTTT.

V and J are TRBV6-4 and TRBJ2-1; TRBD2 aligns across 7 bases. With V trimmed by 4 bases and J by 2 bases, 5 bases remained unmatched. The CDR3 is made up of 15 amino acids. The V gene's germline CDR1 is MRHNA and CDR2 SNTAGT. The DNA of the CDR3 is TGTGCCAGCAGTGTCGACGGGGGGACCTACAATGAGCAGTTCTTC. Amino acid sequence: CASSVDGGTYNEQFF.

The V call is TRBV5-1, the J call TRBJ1-1; 7 bases are shared with TRBD1. The CDR3 loop spans 15 amino acids. Germline V gene lookup returns CDR1 SGHRS and CDR2 YFSETQ. V gave up 1 base and J gave up 5 bases; unmatched junction bases: 8. Written as DNA, the CDR3 is TGCGCCAGCAGCTTGTTCCTAGGGGGCGGTACTGAAGCTTTCTTT. It translates to CASSLFLGGGTEAFF.

The V gene is TRBV11-2, the J gene TRBJ2-6, with 8 positions matching TRBD2. Germline lookup yields CDR1 SGHAT and CDR2 FQNNGV. V lost 5 bases to trimming and J lost 2 bases; unmatched junction nucleotides: 2. The CDR3 totals 15 residues. The CDR3 DNA follows: TGTGCCAGCAGCCGGGGGGGCGCTGGGGCCAACGTCCTGACTTTC. Translated, it gives CASSRGGAGANVLTF.

In its sample, this clone was seen once. The chain has TRBV13 and TRBJ2-3; 7 nucleotides agree with TRBD1. The germline V gene encodes CDR1 PRHDT and CDR2 FYEKMQ (reference sequence). V was clipped by 2 bases and J by 4 bases; unmatched bases: 3. This CDR3 has 14 amino acids. The CDR3 protein is CASSLRGLADTQYF. CDR3 DNA: TGTGCCAGCAGCTTAAGGGGGCTTGCAGATACGCAGTATTTT.

Only a few counts were recorded for this clone. V usage is TRBV13 and J usage is TRBJ2-2, with 10 bases identical to TRBD1. CDR1 is PRHDT, CDR2 FYEKMQ, per germline (reference sequence). This CDR3 is built from 17 residues. V lost 5 bases to trimming and J lost 4 bases; unmatched junction nucleotides: 10. The CDR3 loop is CASSVTGGASGTGELFF. The CDR3, as DNA: TGTGCCAGCAGCGTGACAGGGGGCGCGTCGGGCACCGGGGAGCTGTTTTTT.

The chain joins TRBV5-4 to TRBJ2-3, with 12 bases aligning to TRBD2. Germline CDR1 is SGHNT and CDR2 is YYREEE (reference sequence). Losses at the gene ends were 1 base for V and 4 bases for J; bases not matched to a gene: 7. There are 17 residues in the CDR3. Here the CDR3 DNA reads TGTGCCAGCAGCTTGCCCCTAGCGGGGGGGCTGGCAGATACGCAGTATTTT. It is translated as CASSLPLAGGLADTQYF.

A few counts support this clone. The rearrangement joins TRBV27 to TRBJ2-2, with D maybe TRBD2 (6 bases). V gave up 1 base and J gave up 4 bases, with 7 bases separating them. This CDR3 region has 14 residues. The germline CDR1 and CDR2 sequences are MNHEY and SMNVEV (reference sequence). The CDR3 sequence is CASSLFGGTGELFF. The CDR3 DNA is TGTGCCAGCAGTTTATTCGGGGGCACCGGGGAGCTGTTTTTT.

The rearrangement links TRBV9 to TRBJ2-2; TRBD2 agrees at 10 bases. This CDR3 contains 17 residues. Germline V gene data show CDR1 as SGDLS and CDR2 as YYNGEE. Trimming cost V 7 bases and J 4 bases; bases outside gene matches: 13. Here the CDR3 reads CASSESGGAHGTGELFF. CDR3 coding DNA: TGTGCCAGCTCGGAAAGCGGGGGGGCCCATGGCACCGGGGAGCTGTTTTTT.

This chain links TRBV30 with TRBJ1-5; no reliable D call. Between the trimmed V and J ends, which lost 2 bases and 4 bases, there was a span of 15 bases. This CDR3 has 15 residues. Germline CDR1 reads GTSNPN; CDR2 reads SVGIG (reference sequence). Here the CDR3 reads CAWSPGGLRNQPQHF. The DNA for the CDR3 is TGTGCCTGGAGTCCAGGTGGGTTAAGGAATCAGCCCCAGCATTTT.

This chain connects TRBV11-2 to TRBJ2-7; weak D call: TRBD1 (6 bases). This CDR3 has 15 residues. Germline V gene sequence: CDR1 SGHAT, CDR2 FQNNGV. The V and J ends lost 5 bases and 3 bases respectively, with 17 bases between them. CDR3 in amino acids: CASSLPDRVFYEQYF. CDR3 nucleotide sequence: TGTGCCAGCAGCCTTCCGGACAGAGTTTTCTACGAGCAGTACTTC.